These 20 T cell receptor beta chains were sequenced from one sample in a study of radiation and T cells in renal cell carcinoma. Clones were read by immunoSEQ multiplex PCR, and TCRdb kept only the in-frame ones, dropping some. This repertoire shows 130,000 or so clones, roughly 85% found once; its top ten account for 20% to 25%. Time point meaning: baseline pretreatment blood. Sample treatment: 15 Gy SBRT to primary tumor, nephrectomy 4 weeks later. Sample: blood, taken from a patient whose treatment included radiotherapy and nephrectomy. The source of these receptors is a woman between 45 and 60 years old with renal cell carcinoma.

The J gene is TRBJ1-4, the V gene TRBV28; the D gene is possibly TRBD1 (5 bases). The V and J ends lost 3 bases and 3 bases respectively, with 11 bases between them. Germline CDR1 is MDHEN and CDR2 is SYDVKM. There are 15 residues in the CDR3. CDR3 sequence: CASSFTGEANEKLFF. Here the CDR3 DNA reads TGTGCCAGCAGTTTTACGGGGGAAGCTAATGAAAAACTGTTTTTT.

The chain uses TRBV6-6 and TRBJ1-3; D is unresolved. Germline lookup yields CDR1 MNHNY and CDR2 SVGAGI (reference sequence). The CDR3 runs 14 residues. V was pared by 5 bases and J by 2 bases, with 10 bases between. The CDR3, as DNA: TGTGCCAGCAGTCTCCAGGAAGCTGGAAACACCATATATTTT. The encoded protein is CASSLQEAGNTIYF.

CDR3 region: CASSLPSGGYNEQFF. CDR3 coding DNA: TGTGCCAGCAGCTTACCGAGCGGGGGTTACAATGAGCAGTTCTTC. The chain carries TRBV13 and TRBJ2-1, with 8 bases aligning to TRBD2. Germline lookup yields CDR1 PRHDT and CDR2 FYEKMQ (reference sequence). The CDR3 spans 15 residues. Trimming at V came to 2 bases and at J to 4 bases, leaving 4 bases not matched to a gene.

V and J are TRBV4-2 and TRBJ1-2; D might be TRBD1 (5 bases). Trimming left V 4 bases short and J 6 bases short, with 12 bases between. Germline CDR1 reads LGHNA; CDR2 reads YNFKEQ. The CDR3 is 13 amino acids. The CDR3 DNA sequence: TGTGCCAGCAGCCTAGGGGCAGGGAATGGCTACACCTTC. Its protein product is CASSLGAGNGYTF.

The chain recombines TRBV6-5 with TRBJ1-2, with a tentative D call TRBD1 (6 bases). The length of the CDR3 is 13 residues. The V and J ends lost 5 bases and 3 bases respectively, with 10 bases between them. CDR1 is MNHEY and CDR2 is SVGAGI in the germline V gene. CDR3 bases: TGTGCCAGCAGTCGCAACAGGGACTATGGCTACACCTTC. The encoded protein is CASSRNRDYGYTF.

The V and J genes are TRBV11-1 and TRBJ2-7; TRBD1 matches 9 bases. The CDR3 is made up of 15 amino acids. Germline V CDR1 and CDR2: SGHAT, FQDESV (reference sequence). The V gene end was trimmed by 5 bases and the J gene end by 1 base; junction bases not matched to a gene: 6. CDR3 region: CASSKDRGRSYEQYF. The CDR3 DNA reads as TGTGCCAGCAGCAAGGACAGGGGACGATCCTACGAGCAGTACTTC.

The chain recombines TRBV6-5 with TRBJ1-5; the match to TRBD1 covers 7 bases. From germline, CDR1 is MNHEY and CDR2 SVGAGI. J was trimmed by 6 bases and V by 0 bases; bases with no gene match: 5. This CDR3 comprises 15 residues. DNA of the CDR3: TGTGCCAGCAGTTACTCACCACAGGGGAGTCAGCCCCAGCATTTT. Its protein is CASSYSPQGSQPQHF.

The chain carries TRBV5-6 and TRBJ2-7, with 8 bases aligning to TRBD1. Losses at the gene ends were 9 bases for V and 3 bases for J; bases not matched to a gene: 8. Germline CDR1 and CDR2: SGHDT and YYEEEE. CDR3 length equals 13 residues. The CDR3 region has the DNA TGTGCCACCGGCCAGGGGGCCAGCTACGAGCAGTACTTC. Translating it yields CATGQGASYEQYF.

The J gene is TRBJ2-2, the V gene TRBV18; D is unclear. V lost 0 bases to trimming and J lost 0 bases, with 8 bases between them. This CDR3 has 16 residues. Germline CDR1 and CDR2: KGHSH and LQKENI. CDR3 sequence: CASSPPSQTNTGELFF. CDR3 bases: TGTGCCAGCTCACCACCGTCACAGACGAACACCGGGGAGCTGTTTTTT.

The chain carries TRBV7-2 and TRBJ2-4; D tentatively fits TRBD1 or TRBD2 (5 bases each). The CDR3 loop spans 15 amino acids. V lost 5 bases and J lost 8, with 19 bases in between. Germline V gene sequence: CDR1 SGHTA, CDR2 FQGNSA. The CDR3 nucleotides are TGTGCCAGCAGCCGTCAAGGTGGTGGGGGAGACATTCAGTACTTC. Translation gives CASSRQGGGGDIQYF.

This chain links TRBV27 with TRBJ1-5, with D possibly matching TRBD1 (5 bases). This CDR3 spans 13 amino acids. From germline, CDR1 is MNHEY and CDR2 SMNVEV (reference sequence). V was clipped by 6 bases and J by 9 bases, with 15 bases between them. The DNA of the CDR3 is TGTGCCAGCAGACACGTAAGGGGATCGCCCCAGCATTTT. As protein: CASRHVRGSPQHF.

The chain joins TRBV7-2 to TRBJ1-6; D unclear. Trimming took off 5 bases at V and 18 bases at J, with 20 bases between the two ends. The germline V gene has CDR1 SGHTA and CDR2 FQGNSA. The CDR3 totals 13 residues. The CDR3 DNA reads as TGTGCCAGCAGCCCGACGTTTTCCCAAGTCCCCCACTTT. It specifies CASSPTFSQVPHF.

This clone was detected a few times. This chain links TRBV9 with TRBJ1-6; a possible D gene is TRBD1 (5 bases). V shed 4 bases and J shed 6 bases, with 14 bases lying between them. The CDR3 has 15 amino acids. Germline V lookup: CDR1 SGDLS, CDR2 YYNGEE. CDR3 DNA: TGTGCCAGCAGCTCCCACCAGGGATCTAATTCACCCCTCCACTTT. Translation: CASSSHQGSNSPLHF.

The V and J genes are TRBV29-1 and TRBJ1-1; tentative D call: TRBD1 (5 bases). The CDR3 spans 12 residues. Trimming removed 6 bases from V and 0 bases from J, with 8 bases in between. Germline CDR1 is SQVTM and CDR2 is ANQGSEA. The CDR3 DNA reads as TGCAGCGTCGACAGCATGAACACTGAAGCTTTCTTT. Its protein is CSVDSMNTEAFF.

This chain uses TRBV2 with TRBJ1-2; 7 bases fit TRBD1. After removal of 7 bases from V and 4 bases from J, the junction contained 9 bases not matched to a gene. The CDR3 extends over 14 amino acids. CDR1 SNHLY and CDR2 FYNNEI come from the germline V gene. CDR3 bases: TGTGCCAGCAATTTCCGAGGGGGCTCCTATGGCTACACCTTC. Residues: CASNFRGGSYGYTF.

This chain connects TRBV18 to TRBJ1-1; the D gene is possibly TRBD1 (6 bases). The CDR3 spans 13 residues. The V and J ends lost 8 bases and 3 bases respectively, with 13 bases between them. Germline values: CDR1 KGHSH, CDR2 LQKENI. CDR3 sequence reads: CASQQGLDTEAFF. Written as DNA, the CDR3 is TGTGCCAGCCAACAGGGTTTGGACACTGAAGCTTTCTTT.

J is TRBJ2-7 and V is TRBV7-9; TRBD1 or TRBD2 may be the D gene (6 bases each). CDR1 and CDR2 (germline): SEHNR, FQNEAQ (reference sequence). This CDR3 contains 13 residues. V dropped 4 bases and J dropped 11 bases, with 18 bases sitting between them. The CDR3 DNA sequence: TGTGCCAGCAGCTCCTTGACAGGAGGAGGGGAGTACTTC. Its translation: CASSSLTGGGEYF.

The CDR3 spells CASSMTSSEQFF. The CDR3 nucleotides are TGTGCCAGCAGCATGACTAGCAGTGAGCAGTTCTTC. The chain is built from TRBV6-6 and TRBJ2-1; 7 bases map to TRBD2. J was trimmed by 9 bases and V by 6 bases; bases with no gene match: 5. This CDR3 is 12 amino acids long. CDR1 is MNHNY, CDR2 SVGAGI, per germline (reference sequence).

The V gene is TRBV14, the J gene TRBJ2-2, with 8 nucleotides matching TRBD2. The germline V gene has CDR1 SGHDN and CDR2 FVKESK. The CDR3 contains 13 residues. V lost 4 bases, J lost 7 bases, and 2 bases stayed unmatched. This CDR3 is CASSPGGGGELFF. The CDR3 region has the DNA TGTGCCAGCAGCCCCGGGGGGGGCGGGGAGCTGTTTTTT.

CDR3 amino acids: CASSSIQGPYEQYF. The CDR3 DNA sequence: TGTGCCAGCAGCTCCATCCAGGGTCCCTACGAGCAGTACTTC. The J gene is TRBJ2-7, the V gene TRBV7-6; the D gene is possibly TRBD1 (5 bases). CDR1 is SGHVS and CDR2 is FNYEAQ in the germline V gene. The CDR3 is 14 residues long. Trimming stripped 4 bases from V and 2 bases from J, with 12 bases between.